This passage covers 17 T cell receptor beta chains from one sample sequenced in a study of blood T cell repertoires in COVID-19. The data were produced by immunoSEQ multiplex PCR, yet TCRdb's version contains in-frame clones alone and is incomplete. The sample shows roughly 260,000 clones, around 87% of them seen only once. Sample: peripheral blood. These receptors were obtained from a woman between 45 and 60 years old with acute or convalescent COVID-19.

The rearrangement joins TRBV6-6 to TRBJ2-7, with 10 bases lining up with TRBD2. This CDR3 is 14 amino acids long. The ends lost 6 bases at V and 6 bases at J; junction bases unmatched: 8. CDR1 and CDR2 from the germline V gene are MNHNY and SVGAGI (reference sequence). CDR3 coding DNA: TGTGCCAGCAGCCCCGGGACTAGCGTTTCCGAGCAGTACTTC. It translates to CASSPGTSVSEQYF.

The chain has TRBV27 and TRBJ2-1; TRBD2 aligns across 7 bases. Germline trimming cut 1 base from V and 0 bases from J; bases unmatched to any gene: 9. Germline lookup yields CDR1 MNHEY and CDR2 SMNVEV (reference sequence). The CDR3 is 18 residues long. The CDR3 reads CASSLLALGGSSYNEQFF. The DNA for the CDR3 is TGTGCCAGCAGTTTATTAGCCTTGGGCGGGAGCTCCTACAATGAGCAGTTCTTC.

This sequence joins TRBV9 and TRBJ1-2; D may be TRBD1 (5 bases). Germline V gene sequence: CDR1 SGDLS, CDR2 YYNGEE. CDR3 size: 14 residues. V was clipped by 4 bases and J by 6 bases, with 16 bases between them. This chain's CDR3 is CASSTSVRADGYTF. The CDR3 DNA follows: TGTGCCAGCAGCACATCGGTCAGGGCTGATGGCTACACCTTC.

The chain uses TRBV2 and TRBJ1-1; 7 bases line up with TRBD1. V gave up 7 bases and J gave up 4 bases; unmatched junction bases: 9. This CDR3 is 14 amino acids long. Germline V gene lookup returns CDR1 SNHLY and CDR2 FYNNEI. This CDR3 reads CASKGGTAGTEAFF. The CDR3 region has the DNA TGTGCCAGCAAGGGCGGGACAGCTGGCACTGAAGCTTTCTTT.

The V gene is TRBV7-9, the J gene TRBJ2-5; no definite D call. V was trimmed by 7 bases and J by 1 base, leaving 4 bases between them. This CDR3 has 11 residues. Germline V gives CDR1 SEHNR, CDR2 FQNEAQ (reference sequence). The chain's CDR3 is CASTLQETQYF. The CDR3 region has the DNA TGTGCCAGCACCCTCCAAGAGACCCAGTACTTC.

The rearrangement joins TRBV10-3 to TRBJ2-1; 7 bases are shared with TRBD2. The CDR3 spans 14 residues. V was clipped by 4 bases and J by 5 bases; unmatched bases: 5. The germline V gene has CDR1 ENHRY and CDR2 SYGVKD. CDR3 region: CAISVGGGNNEQFF. In DNA, the CDR3 is TGTGCCATCAGTGTTGGGGGGGGGAACAATGAGCAGTTCTTC.

V and J are TRBV4-2 and TRBJ2-5; perhaps TRBD2 as D (5 bases). The V and J ends lost 1 base and 1 base respectively, with 16 bases between them. In germline, CDR1 is LGHNA, CDR2 YNFKEQ. The CDR3 is 17 residues long. CDR3 sequence: CASSQGQDSGFQETQYF. DNA of the CDR3: TGTGCCAGCAGCCAAGGGCAGGACTCGGGATTCCAAGAGACCCAGTACTTC.

The chain couples TRBV7-8 to TRBJ1-2, with TRBD1 matching 10 bases. Germline CDR1 SGHVS, CDR2 FQNEAQ. V gave up 1 base and J gave up 3 bases; unmatched junction bases: 2. CDR3 length: 15 amino acids. This chain's CDR3 is CASSLGGTGDYGYTF. CDR3 DNA: TGTGCCAGCAGCTTAGGAGGGACAGGGGACTATGGCTACACCTTC.

This clone appeared once. The chain employs TRBV7-3 and TRBJ2-3; a weak D match, TRBD2 (6 bases). Germline V gene data show CDR1 as SGHTA and CDR2 as FQGTGA. Trimming took off 1 base at V and 6 bases at J, with 11 bases between the two ends. The CDR3 runs 14 residues. The CDR3 sequence: CASSLRAGRDTQYF. CDR3 nucleotide sequence: TGTGCCAGCAGCTTAAGGGCAGGGAGGGATACGCAGTATTTT. Full variable domain (remainder filled in from reference TRBV7-3 and TRBJ2-3): GAGVSQTPSNKVTEKGKYVELRCDPISGHTALYWYRQSLGQGPEFLIYFQGTGAADDSGLPNDRFFAVRPEGSVSTLKIQRTERGDSAVYLCASSLRAGRDTQYFGPGTRLTVL.

The chain has TRBV6-5 and TRBJ2-6, with no clear D. The germline V gene has CDR1 MNHEY and CDR2 SVGAGI. CDR3 length: 16 amino acids. V lost 4 bases to trimming and J lost 2 bases, with 12 bases between them. The CDR3 sequence is CASSSIGVTGANVLTF. CDR3 nucleotide sequence: TGTGCCAGCAGTTCCATCGGAGTCACTGGGGCCAACGTCCTGACTTTC.

This rearrangement joins TRBV11-2 to TRBJ2-1; 12 bases align to TRBD2. With V trimmed by 3 bases and J by 5 bases, 14 bases remained unmatched. The CDR3 totals 19 residues. Germline V gene lookup returns CDR1 SGHAT and CDR2 FQNNGV. CDR3 protein: CASSFPGTSGPGANNEQFF. The CDR3 nucleotides read TGTGCCAGCAGCTTCCCCGGGACTAGCGGGCCGGGGGCCAACAATGAGCAGTTCTTC.

J is TRBJ2-5 and V is TRBV28; 7 positions match TRBD2. Germline V lookup: CDR1 MDHEN, CDR2 SYDVKM. Trimming removed 9 bases from V and 0 bases from J; junction bases left unmatched: 19. CDR3 size: 18 residues. This CDR3 reads CASSSSVGFLADQETQYF. CDR3 coding DNA: TGTGCCAGTTCTAGTTCTGTGGGCTTTCTAGCGGACCAAGAGACCCAGTACTTC.

This clone was observed a single time. This CDR3 is CASSRGLANYNEQFF. The CDR3 bases are TGCGCCAGCAGCCGAGGACTAGCCAATTACAATGAGCAGTTCTTC. The chain employs TRBV4-3 and TRBJ2-1; 8 bases match TRBD2. From germline, CDR1 is LGHNA and CDR2 YSLEER. CDR3 length: 15 residues. V shed 4 bases, J shed 4 bases, and the junction held 6 bases outside the gene matches.

V gene TRBV7-2 combines with J gene TRBJ2-1, with TRBD2 matching 8 bases. The CDR3 is 14 amino acids. Germline values: CDR1 SGHTA, CDR2 FQGNSA. V gave up 3 bases and J gave up 10 bases; unmatched junction bases: 8. The CDR3 protein is CASSFPGTSVEQFF. The CDR3 DNA is TGTGCCAGCAGCTTCCCCGGGACTAGTGTGGAGCAGTTCTTC.

CDR3 coding DNA: TGTGCCAGCTCAACCGGAGGTGAAGCTTTCTTT. This translates into CASSTGGEAFF. The chain has TRBV18 and TRBJ1-1; the D is unclear. The CDR3 spans 11 residues. Germline CDR1 KGHSH, CDR2 LQKENI. Trimming left V 5 bases short and J 7 bases short, with 8 bases between.

This chain links TRBV27 with TRBJ1-5, with 7 nucleotides matching TRBD1. V dropped 6 bases and J dropped 5; count of bases not matched to a gene: 10. CDR3 size: 15 residues. In germline, CDR1 is MNHEY, CDR2 SMNVEV (reference sequence). CDR3 amino acids: CASSYSNRGYQPQHF. The CDR3 nucleotides read TGTGCCAGCAGCTACTCCAACAGGGGTTATCAGCCCCAGCATTTT.

This clone was found once. V and J are TRBV4-3 and TRBJ1-6; 7 bases align to TRBD1. J was trimmed by 10 bases and V by 0 bases; bases with no gene match: 6. The CDR3 extends over 15 amino acids. Germline assignment: CDR1 LGHNA and CDR2 YSLEER. The CDR3 nucleotides are TGCGCCAGCAGCCAAGATAGGGGGCAGGGATCACCCCTCCACTTT. Amino acids: CASSQDRGQGSPLHF.